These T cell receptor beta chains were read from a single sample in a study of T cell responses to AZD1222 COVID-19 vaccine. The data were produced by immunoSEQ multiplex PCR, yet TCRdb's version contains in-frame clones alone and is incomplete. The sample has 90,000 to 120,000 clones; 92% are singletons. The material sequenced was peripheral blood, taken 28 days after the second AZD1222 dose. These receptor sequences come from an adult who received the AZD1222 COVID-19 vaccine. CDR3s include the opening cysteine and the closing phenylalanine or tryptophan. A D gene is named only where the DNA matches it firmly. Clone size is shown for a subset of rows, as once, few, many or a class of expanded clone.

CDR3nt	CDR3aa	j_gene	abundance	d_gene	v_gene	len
TGTGCCAGCAGCACCAGGGGTGCAGGAAACACCATATATTTT	CASSTRGAGNTIYF	TRBJ1-3	few	NA	TRBV7-9	14
TGTGCCAGCAGCGTAGGTGCGGACAGGGTATTGCCCTACGAGCAGTACTTC	CASSVGADRVLPYEQYF	TRBJ2-7	once	TRBD1	TRBV9	17
TGTGCCAGCAGTATGCAGGGGTCCTTGGGTCAGCCCCAGCATTTT	CASSMQGSLGQPQHF	TRBJ1-5	NA	NA	TRBV6-5	15
TGTGCCAGCAGTAGACTAGCGGTCTCTTTCCCGGAGACCCAGTACTTC	CASSRLAVSFPETQYF	TRBJ2-5	NA	TRBD2	TRBV7-7	16
TGTGCCAGCAGCCTCCGGGACACCTACTACGAGCAGTACTTC	CASSLRDTYYEQYF	TRBJ2-7	NA	NA	TRBV9	14
TGTGCCAGCAGCTTATACCCAGTGGGTGGGGAGACCCAGTACTTC	CASSLYPVGGETQYF	TRBJ2-5	NA	NA	TRBV11-2	15
TGCAGCGTTGAACGTCGGATGAACACTGAAGCTTTCTTT	CSVERRMNTEAFF	TRBJ1-1	few	NA	TRBV29-1	13
TGTGCCAGTAGTAGCGGGGCGAACACCGGGGAGCTGTTTTTT	CASSSGANTGELFF	TRBJ2-2	NA	NA	TRBV19	14
TGTGCCAGCAGTTATAGCGGGAGTGAGACCCAGTACTTC	CASSYSGSETQYF	TRBJ2-5	NA	TRBD2	TRBV7-9	13
TGTGCCTGGAGTGTACTTCACGGGCCTCAGGGCTATGGCTACACCTTC	CAWSVLHGPQGYGYTF	TRBJ1-2	NA	NA	TRBV30	16
TGTGCCAGCAGTTCCGGGACTTTGAACACCGGGGAGCTGTTTTTT	CASSSGTLNTGELFF	TRBJ2-2	NA	NA	TRBV27	15
TGCGCCAGCAGCCTACAAGCGGCGGCTAATGAAAAACTGTTTTTT	CASSLQAAANEKLFF	TRBJ1-4	NA	NA	TRBV4-1	15
TGCGCCAGCAGCCAAGAGCAGGTTAGGGGCTATGGCTACACCTTC	CASSQEQVRGYGYTF	TRBJ1-2	NA	NA	TRBV4-1	15
TGCGCCAGCAGTTCCCAGAGGAACACTGAAGCTTTCTTT	CASSSQRNTEAFF	TRBJ1-1	NA	NA	TRBV10-2	13
TGTGCCAGCAGCCCAGGAGTAGGCTCCTACAATGAGCAGTTCTTC	CASSPGVGSYNEQFF	TRBJ2-1	NA	NA	TRBV5-4	15
TGTGCCAGCAGCCCTACCGGGACAGGGAGGGCAGGGGCAGATACGCAGTATTTT	CASSPTGTGRAGADTQYF	TRBJ2-3	NA	TRBD1	TRBV4-2	18
TGTGCCAGCAGCTTAGTTGCCGGCCGATGGGAGCTGTTTTTT	CASSLVAGRWELFF	TRBJ2-2	NA	NA	TRBV7-9	14
TGCGCCAGCAGCCAAGATCCCCAGGGCCTCTATGGCTACACCTTC	CASSQDPQGLYGYTF	TRBJ1-2	NA	NA	TRBV4-1	15
TGTGCCAGCAGCCCCTTTACTCGGCAAAGCTCCTACAATGAGCAGTTCTTC	CASSPFTRQSSYNEQFF	TRBJ2-1	NA	NA	TRBV7-8	17
TGTGCCAGCAGTTTAGTGGGACACGAGCAGTACTTC	CASSLVGHEQYF	TRBJ2-7	NA	NA	TRBV12-3/TRBV12-4	12
TGTGCCACCAGCCAAAGCGGGGGGGCCCACAATGAGCAGTTCTTC	CATSQSGGAHNEQFF	TRBJ2-1	NA	TRBD2	TRBV15	15
TGTGCCAGTAGTATTAGGGCAGCCCAATATAATTCACCCCTCCACTTT	CASSIRAAQYNSPLHF	TRBJ1-6	NA	NA	TRBV19	16
TGTGCCAGCAGCAAACAGAACACTGAAGCTTTCTTT	CASSKQNTEAFF	TRBJ1-1	NA	NA	TRBV7-2	12
TGTGCCAGCAGCGCGACAGGGAAAAACTCCTACGAGCAGTACTTC	CASSATGKNSYEQYF	TRBJ2-7	NA	TRBD1	TRBV9	15
TGTGCCAGCAGCCTGACAGGGGGGGATAATGAAAAACTGTTTTTT	CASSLTGGDNEKLFF	TRBJ1-4	NA	TRBD1	TRBV3-1/TRBV3-2	15
TGTGCCTGGAGTAATTACAGGGGGCGTGAGCAGTACTTC	CAWSNYRGREQYF	TRBJ2-7	NA	TRBD1	TRBV30	13
TGTGCCAGCAGCTTAGTAGGAAACAATGAGCAGTTCTTC	CASSLVGNNEQFF	TRBJ2-1	NA	NA	TRBV7-2	13
TGTGCCAGCAGCCCAACCGGGACAGTTGGTAGAGCTTTCTTT	CASSPTGTVGRAFF	TRBJ1-1	once	TRBD1	TRBV6-5	14
TGTGCCAGCAGTTTCCGACAGGGGGCGCGGAATGACGAAAAACTGTTTTTT	CASSFRQGARNDEKLFF	TRBJ1-4	NA	TRBD1	TRBV28	17
TGTGCCAGCAGTACCGGGGGAGGGGGCCAGCCCCAGCATTTT	CASSTGGGGQPQHF	TRBJ1-5	NA	TRBD1	TRBV6-2/TRBV6-3	14
TGTGCCAGTAGTATAGACCGCACTCAACAGGGGGTTGACTCACCCCTCCACTTT	CASSIDRTQQGVDSPLHF	TRBJ1-6	NA	TRBD1	TRBV19	18
TGTGCCAGCAGCTTAGATGCTAGCGGTACCTACAATGAGCAGTTCTTC	CASSLDASGTYNEQFF	TRBJ2-1	NA	TRBD2	TRBV11-3	16
TGTGCCAGCAGCGTAGGTACGGGACAGGGGCGAGGCTACACCTTC	CASSVGTGQGRGYTF	TRBJ1-2	NA	TRBD1	TRBV9	15
TGTGCCAGCAGCCCTGGGCTTAGTAATACGCAGTATTTT	CASSPGLSNTQYF	TRBJ2-3	NA	NA	TRBV11-2	13
TGTGCCAGCAGCCCCCTCCGAGTTACGTCCGAAAGGAGCCACAATGAGCAGTTCTTC	CASSPLRVTSERSHNEQFF	TRBJ2-1	NA	NA	TRBV7-3	19
TGTGCCAGCAGCGGGCCCCAAGAGACCCAGTACTTC	CASSGPQETQYF	TRBJ2-5	once	NA	TRBV9	12
TGCAGCGTTGAAATCGTAGGCTATGGCTACACCTTC	CSVEIVGYGYTF	TRBJ1-2	NA	NA	TRBV29-1	12
TGTGCCAGCAGCTTTAGCGGACACCAAGAGACCCAGTACTTC	CASSFSGHQETQYF	TRBJ2-5	few	NA	TRBV7-2	14
TGTGCCAGCAGCTTAGGACAGGGGGCGCGGACCGGGGAGCTGTTTTTT	CASSLGQGARTGELFF	TRBJ2-2	NA	TRBD1	TRBV11-3	16
TGTGCCAGCACCATACAGGGGGAGACCCAGTACTTC	CASTIQGETQYF	TRBJ2-5	NA	TRBD1	TRBV12-3/TRBV12-4	12